These T cell receptor beta chains were read from a single sample in a study of cytomegalovirus exposure and HLA in healthy donors. Using immunoSEQ multiplex PCR, the repertoire was profiled, and TCRdb retains in-frame clones only, with some absent. The data hold fewer than 80,000 clones, with 60% to 80% observed a single time. Sequenced material: PBMCs. Receptors originate from a middle-aged woman in good health and CMV-seropositive. CDR3s include the opening cysteine and the closing phenylalanine or tryptophan. The D gene is left open where the match is weak. Rows may omit the clone size; those that give it use once, few, many or a size class.

V gene	clone size	D gene	J gene	CDR3 DNA	CDR3 protein
TRBV6-5	NA	NA	TRBJ1-5	TGTGCCAGCATATGGACAGGCAATCAGCCCCAGCATTTT	CASIWTGNQPQHF
TRBV30	NA	NA	TRBJ1-3	TGTGCCTGGACCCTCGGTCCGGTTAGAAACACCATATATTTT	CAWTLGPVRNTIYF
TRBV7-2	NA	TRBD2	TRBJ2-3	TGTGCCAGCAGCTTACGGGCGGGGGGGGCCCTGACAGATACGCAGTATTTT	CASSLRAGGALTDTQYF
TRBV7-9	NA	NA	TRBJ2-7	TGTGCCAGCAGCTTATTGGTGGCGGGGGAGCAGTACTTC	CASSLLVAGEQYF
TRBV5-1	NA	TRBD1	TRBJ1-3	TGCGCCAGCAGCCGGACGCCCGGGACAGGGGGCTCGGGAAACACCATATATTTT	CASSRTPGTGGSGNTIYF
TRBV10-1	once	NA	TRBJ1-1	TGCGCCAGCAGTGAGCAGCCGGGAAAGGGAGAAGCTTTCTTT	CASSEQPGKGEAFF
TRBV6-6	NA	NA	TRBJ1-5	TGTGCCAGCAGTCCCCCGGGGGATAGCAATCAGCCCCAGCATTTT	CASSPPGDSNQPQHF
TRBV10-2	NA	TRBD1	TRBJ1-1	TGCGCCAGCAGATTTAGGGACAGCTACACTGAAGCTTTCTTT	CASRFRDSYTEAFF
TRBV27	NA	NA	TRBJ2-7	TGTGCCAGCAGTTTAACGCCGAGCTCCTACGAGCAGTACTTC	CASSLTPSSYEQYF
TRBV5-6	NA	NA	TRBJ1-2	TGTGCCAGCAGCACTCGTAACAGGATCTATGGCTACACCTTC	CASSTRNRIYGYTF
TRBV11-2	NA	TRBD1	TRBJ1-2	TGTGCCAGCAGCTTGACAGGGGCGGCGAACTATGGCTACACCTTC	CASSLTGAANYGYTF
TRBV5-1	few	TRBD1	TRBJ2-7	TGCGCCAGCAGCTTCGGACAGGGGAGGGGATACGAGCAGTACTTC	CASSFGQGRGYEQYF
TRBV2	NA	NA	TRBJ1-6	TGTGCCAGCAGGGGCGACTATAATTCACCCCTCCACTTT	CASRGDYNSPLHF
TRBV18	NA	NA	TRBJ2-7	TGTGCCAGCTCACCACGGGGCACAGCCTACGAGCAGTACTTC	CASSPRGTAYEQYF
TRBV7-2	NA	NA	TRBJ1-3	TGTGCCAGCAGCACCTACGGGGGAAACACCATATATTTT	CASSTYGGNTIYF
TRBV5-6	NA	NA	TRBJ2-1	TGTGCCAGCAGCTCTACAGGGCACGTTCAGTTCTTC	CASSSTGHVQFF
TRBV11-3	NA	NA	TRBJ2-7	TGTGCCAGCAGCTCTGTCCAGGGAGGCGAGCAGTACTTC	CASSSVQGGEQYF
TRBV19	NA	NA	TRBJ1-5	TGTGCCAGTAGTATCGCGGCGAATCAGCCCCAGCATTTT	CASSIAANQPQHF
TRBV6-5	once	NA	TRBJ2-7	TGTGCCAGCAGTTACCAGGGAGGCCTAAGCGAGCAGTACTTC	CASSYQGGLSEQYF
TRBV7-3	NA	NA	TRBJ2-1	TGTGCCAGCAGACCCAGTGGCGGGTACAATGAGCAGTTCTTC	CASRPSGGYNEQFF
TRBV9	few	TRBD1	TRBJ1-4	TGTGCCAGCAGCGCAACCGGGACAGGAAGTGAAAAACTGTTTTTT	CASSATGTGSEKLFF
TRBV9	NA	NA	TRBJ2-3	TGTGCCAGCAGCGTACAGGGAACAGATACGCAGTATTTT	CASSVQGTDTQYF
TRBV15	NA	NA	TRBJ1-1	TGTGCCACCAGCAGACTTCGGGGATCCCGAGGGACTGAAGCTTTCTTT	CATSRLRGSRGTEAFF
TRBV30	NA	NA	TRBJ1-5	TGTGCCTGGAGTGTACAGGGTCTGGGGCATCAGCCCCAGCATTTT	CAWSVQGLGHQPQHF
TRBV29-1	few	NA	TRBJ1-3	TGCAGCGCCGGCGGGATCTCTGGAAACACCATATATTTT	CSAGGISGNTIYF
TRBV5-1	NA	NA	TRBJ1-2	TGCGCCAGCAGCGATCAACGGTCCTATAACTATGGCTACACCTTC	CASSDQRSYNYGYTF